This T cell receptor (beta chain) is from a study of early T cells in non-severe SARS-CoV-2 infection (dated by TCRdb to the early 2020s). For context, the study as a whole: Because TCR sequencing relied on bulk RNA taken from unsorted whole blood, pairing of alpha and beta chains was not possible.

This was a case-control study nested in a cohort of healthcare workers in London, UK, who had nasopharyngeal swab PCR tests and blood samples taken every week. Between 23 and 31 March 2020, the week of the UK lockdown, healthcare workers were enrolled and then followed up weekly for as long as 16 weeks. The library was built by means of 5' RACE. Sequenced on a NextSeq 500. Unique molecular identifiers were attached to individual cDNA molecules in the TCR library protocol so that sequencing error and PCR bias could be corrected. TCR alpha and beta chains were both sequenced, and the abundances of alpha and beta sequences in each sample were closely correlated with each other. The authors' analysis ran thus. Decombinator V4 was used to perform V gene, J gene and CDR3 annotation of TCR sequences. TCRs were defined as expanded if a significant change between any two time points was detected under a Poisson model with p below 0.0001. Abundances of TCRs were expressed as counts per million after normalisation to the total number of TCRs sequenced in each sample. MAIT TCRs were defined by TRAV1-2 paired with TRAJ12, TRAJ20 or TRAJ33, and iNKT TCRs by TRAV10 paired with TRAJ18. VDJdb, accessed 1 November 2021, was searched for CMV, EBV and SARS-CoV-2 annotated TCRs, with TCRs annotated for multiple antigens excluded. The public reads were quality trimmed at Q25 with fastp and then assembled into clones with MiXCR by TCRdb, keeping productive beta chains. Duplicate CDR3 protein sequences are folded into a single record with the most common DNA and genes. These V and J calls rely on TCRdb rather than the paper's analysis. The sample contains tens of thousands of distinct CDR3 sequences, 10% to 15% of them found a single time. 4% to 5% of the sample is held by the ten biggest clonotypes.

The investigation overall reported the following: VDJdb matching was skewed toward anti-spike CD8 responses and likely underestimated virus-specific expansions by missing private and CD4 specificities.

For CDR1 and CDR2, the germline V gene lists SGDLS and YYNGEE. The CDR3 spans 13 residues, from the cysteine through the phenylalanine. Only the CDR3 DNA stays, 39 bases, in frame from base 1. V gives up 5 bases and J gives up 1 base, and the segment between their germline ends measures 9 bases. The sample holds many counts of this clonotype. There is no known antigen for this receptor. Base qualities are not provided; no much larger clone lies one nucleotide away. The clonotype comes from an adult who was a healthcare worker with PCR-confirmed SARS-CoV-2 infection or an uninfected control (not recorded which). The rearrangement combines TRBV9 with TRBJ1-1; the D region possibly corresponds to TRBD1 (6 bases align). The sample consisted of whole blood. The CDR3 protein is CASSTTGNTEAFF. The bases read TGTGCCAGCAGTACGACAGGGAACACTGAAGCTTTCTTT.